The 17 T cell receptor beta chains reported below all come from one sample, sequenced in a study of control samples from healthy donors and cancer patients. Sequencing was performed with immunoSEQ multiplex PCR; in TCRdb, only in-frame clones are kept and a portion is missing. This repertoire shows about 120,000 clones, 85% to 90% found once; its top ten account for approximately 1%. The sequenced sample consisted of PBMCs. The origin of the receptors is a woman aged 50 to 65 with colorectal cancer.

This clone was detected a few times. The chain is built from TRBV20-1 and TRBJ2-7; D gene ambiguous. Per the germline V gene, CDR1 is DFQATT and CDR2 is SNEGSKA (reference sequence). CDR3 length: 11 residues. V lost 2 bases, J lost 11 bases, and 13 bases lay in between. The CDR3 region has the DNA TGCAGTGCTAGAAGGGCGACTCGGGAGTACTTC. It translates to CSARRATREYF.

The chain joins TRBV7-9 to TRBJ2-7; 7 bases agree with TRBD1. The CDR3 runs to 15 residues. V gave up 0 bases and J gave up 3 bases; unmatched junction bases: 5. Per germline, CDR1 SEHNR and CDR2 FQNEAQ (reference sequence). The CDR3 nucleotides are TGTGCCAGCAGCTTAGCGGGGGACAGAATCTACGAGCAGTACTTC. The encoded protein is CASSLAGDRIYEQYF.

The chain combines TRBV4-1 with TRBJ1-3; 7 bases are shared with TRBD1. CDR3 length equals 15 residues. CDR1 and CDR2 from the germline V gene are MGHRA and YSYEKL. Trimming removed 3 bases from V and 3 bases from J; junction bases left unmatched: 5. CDR3 protein: CASSHRTGNGNTIYF. In DNA, the CDR3 is TGCGCCAGCAGCCACAGGACAGGCAATGGAAACACCATATATTTT.

This clone came up once. CDR3 protein: CASSEVAGSGELFF. In DNA, the CDR3 is TGTGCCAGCAGTGAAGTCGCAGGGTCCGGGGAGCTGTTTTTT. This chain joins TRBV2 and TRBJ2-2; weak D call: TRBD1 (5 bases). The CDR3 runs to 14 residues. V was trimmed by 1 base and J by 6 bases, leaving 9 bases between them. Per germline, CDR1 SNHLY and CDR2 FYNNEI.

The chain joins TRBV7-2 to TRBJ2-2; tentative D call: TRBD2 (6 bases). Trimming took off 5 bases at V and 6 bases at J, with 19 bases between the two ends. The V gene's germline CDR1 is SGHTA and CDR2 FQGNSA. The CDR3 consists of 16 residues. DNA for the CDR3: TGTGCCAGCAGCCCTAGCGCAGTGGGATTACCCGGGGAGCTGTTTTTT. This codes for CASSPSAVGLPGELFF.

The table lists this clone with a count of one. The rearrangement links TRBV7-2 to TRBJ1-5; TRBD1 agrees at 8 bases. The J segment lost 4 bases and the V segment lost 1 base, leaving 6 bases of the junction unmatched. The length of the CDR3 is 16 residues. Germline CDR1 is SGHTA and CDR2 is FQGNSA. The CDR3 nucleotides are TGTGCCAGCAGCTTAGGCCACAGGGGGGGGAATCAGCCCCAGCATTTT. This codes for CASSLGHRGGNQPQHF.

The chain has TRBV5-6 and TRBJ2-2; D ambiguous. Trimming removed 2 bases at V and 5 bases at J, with 10 bases between. The germline V gene has CDR1 SGHDT and CDR2 YYEEEE. The CDR3 runs 14 residues. CDR3 DNA: TGTGCCAGCAGCTTAGAGCTTAGGACCGGGGAGCTGTTTTTT. Protein: CASSLELRTGELFF.

This chain's CDR3 is CASSSQEGGPQETQYF. The CDR3 DNA is TGTGCCAGCAGTTCCCAGGAGGGGGGACCCCAAGAGACCCAGTACTTC. The chain has TRBV28 and TRBJ2-5, with D tentatively TRBD1 or TRBD2 (6 bases each). Germline CDR1 is MDHEN and CDR2 is SYDVKM. The ends were cut back, 4 bases at V and 1 base at J, with 16 bases in the middle. The CDR3 sequence is 16 residues long. Based on the CDR3 plus reference TRBV28 and TRBJ2-5, the full variable domain is DVKVTQSSRYLVKRTGEKVFLECVQDMDHENMFWYRQDPGLGLRLIYFSYDVKMKEKGDIPEGYSVSREKKERFSLILESASTNQTSMYLCASSSQEGGPQETQYFGPGTRLLVL.

The chain recombines TRBV28 with TRBJ1-5; D not certain. CDR1 MDHEN and CDR2 SYDVKM come from the germline V gene. The CDR3 is 12 amino acids. Trimming pared 6 bases from V and 3 bases from J, leaving 6 bases between. CDR3 protein: CASSLFNQPQHF. The CDR3 DNA reads TGTGCCAGCAGCCTTTTCAATCAGCCCCAGCATTTT.

The genes are TRBV2 and TRBJ2-5, with D maybe TRBD1 (6 bases). The CDR3 contains 15 residues. V lost 4 bases and J 5 bases, leaving 17 bases between the germline ends. Looked up from germline, CDR1 is SNHLY and CDR2 is FYNNEI. CDR3 coding DNA: TGTGCCAGCAGTGGGACTCAGGGGCCGGGGGAGACCCAGTACTTC. Translating gives CASSGTQGPGETQYF.

The chain uses TRBV7-2 and TRBJ2-6; D gene ambiguous. Germline V lookup: CDR1 SGHTA, CDR2 FQGNSA. Trimming pared 3 bases from V and 0 bases from J, leaving 3 bases between. The CDR3 has 14 residues. The CDR3 nucleotides are TGTGCCAGCAGCTTGAACTCTGGGGCCAACGTCCTGACTTTC. Translating gives CASSLNSGANVLTF.

The chain uses TRBV7-9 and TRBJ2-7; D not resolved. The CDR3 runs 13 residues. V was cut by 1 base and J by 0 bases, with 4 bases left in between. CDR1 is SEHNR and CDR2 is FQNEAQ in the germline V gene (reference sequence). The DNA of the CDR3 is TGTGCCAGCAGCTTAGTGGCCTCCTACGAGCAGTACTTC. Amino acid sequence: CASSLVASYEQYF.

V and J are TRBV3-1 (or the pseudogene TRBV3-2) and TRBJ2-5; D ambiguous. V lost 3 bases to trimming and J lost 5 bases, with 10 bases between them. The CDR3 is 13 amino acids. The germline CDR1 and CDR2 sequences are LGHDT and YNNKEL (reference sequence). This CDR3 is CASSHVLRETQYF. For the CDR3, the DNA is TGTGCCAGCAGCCACGTCCTTCGGGAGACCCAGTACTTC.

The genes are TRBV5-1 and TRBJ1-2; 7 bases map to TRBD1. Germline CDR1 reads SGHRS; CDR2 reads YFSETQ. The CDR3 totals 15 residues. The V gene end was trimmed by 4 bases and the J gene end by 6 bases; junction bases not matched to a gene: 12. The CDR3 sequence: CASSPRGSPSDGYTF. In DNA form, the CDR3 reads TGCGCCAGCAGCCCCAGGGGGAGTCCATCGGATGGCTACACCTTC.

This clone was counted once. The chain carries TRBV25-1 and TRBJ1-2, with unresolved D. Germline assignment: CDR1 MGHDK and CDR2 SYGVNS. Trimming removed 1 base from V and 1 base from J, with 4 bases in between. This CDR3 comprises 13 residues. CDR3 bases: TGTGCCAGCAGTGAATCTTATAACTATGGCTACACCTTC. Its translation: CASSESYNYGYTF.

This chain connects TRBV18 to TRBJ1-5, with 9 bases fitting TRBD1. Germline V gene lookup returns CDR1 KGHSH and CDR2 LQKENI. Unmatched junction bases numbered 7, after V lost 3 bases and J lost 7 bases. This CDR3 region has 15 residues. DNA of the CDR3: TGTGCCAGCTCACCGGAGGGGGACAGGGCACAGCCCCAGCATTTT. This encodes CASSPEGDRAQPQHF.

This chain links TRBV6-4 with TRBJ2-7; no firm D call. The CDR3 is 13 amino acids. Germline V gives CDR1 MRHNA, CDR2 SNTAGT. V was trimmed by 7 bases and J by 3 bases, leaving 13 bases between them. CDR3 sequence: CASTMDGRYEQYF. The DNA for the CDR3 is TGTGCCAGCACCATGGACGGGCGCTACGAGCAGTACTTC.